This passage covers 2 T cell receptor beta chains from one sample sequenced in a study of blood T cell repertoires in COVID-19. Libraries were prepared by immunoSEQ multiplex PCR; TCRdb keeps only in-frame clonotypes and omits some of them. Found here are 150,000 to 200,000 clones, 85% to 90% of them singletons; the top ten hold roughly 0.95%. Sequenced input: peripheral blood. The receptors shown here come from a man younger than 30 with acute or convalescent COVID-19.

CDR3 bases: TGTGCCAGCAGTGATGAGGATAGGAATTCACCCCTCCACTTT. It codes for CASSDEDRNSPLHF. The rearrangement links TRBV25-1 to TRBJ1-6, with D unclear. Trimming took 3 bases from V and 7 from J, leaving 10 bases between them. Germline-derived CDR1 and CDR2 are MGHDK and SYGVNS. The CDR3 is 14 amino acids.

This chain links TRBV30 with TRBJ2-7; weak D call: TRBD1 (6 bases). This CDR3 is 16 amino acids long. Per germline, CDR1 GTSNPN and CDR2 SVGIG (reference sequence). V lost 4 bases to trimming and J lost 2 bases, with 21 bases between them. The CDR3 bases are TGTGCCTGGAAAGCTATCAGGGGAATGTCCCCCTACGAGCAGTACTTC. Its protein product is CAWKAIRGMSPYEQYF.